This T cell receptor (beta chain) was retrieved from a study of cytomegalovirus exposure and HLA in healthy donors. The CDR3 length is 14 residues. Trimming cost V 2 bases and J 4 bases, with 9 bases left between them. In germline, CDR1 is MNHNS, CDR2 SASEGT. Overall study results and limits: Generally TCR sequences proved uncommon, though certain public TCRs appeared in numerous donors. Sequencing likely generated an artifact that appeared as a cluster of highly shared sequence variants. Researchers catalogued roughly 170 TCR beta chains as cytomegalovirus-associated.

PCR used 60 Vbeta primers and 13 Jbeta primers. TCRdb's table, derived via immunoSEQ multiplex PCR, lists solely in-frame clones and lacks some. The sample lists about 190,000 clones, approximately 12% occurring once. About this clone itself: As yet, its antigen is unknown.

This clonotype was sampled from a man aged 50-60 years in good health and CMV-seropositive. The source material was PBMCs. The chain uses TRBV6-1 and TRBJ1-5; D is perhaps TRBD1 (5 bases). The CDR3 DNA reads TGTGCCAGCAGTGAAAGACAGCAAAATCAGCCCCAGCATTTT. Translated, it gives CASSERQQNQPQHF.